This T cell receptor (beta chain) was identified during a study of blood T cell repertoires in COVID-19. Study at large: There were acute and convalescent COVID-19 samples, and they came from the United States, Italy and Spain.

This CDR3 has 15 residues. Germline loops: CDR1 SEHNR, CDR2 FQNEAQ (reference sequence). V was trimmed by 7 bases and J by 4 bases, leaving 19 bases between them. Using immunoSEQ multiplex PCR, the repertoire was profiled, and TCRdb retains in-frame clones only, with some absent. The profile shows about 40,000 clones, approximately 90% of them singletons. This receptor was obtained from a man aged 55 to 69 with active COVID-19. This chain joins TRBV7-9 and TRBJ1-1; tentative D call: TRBD1 (5 bases). Sequenced input: peripheral blood. CDR3 protein: CASITIAGQSTEAFF. CDR3 in DNA: TGTGCCAGCATTACAATAGCGGGGCAGAGCACTGAAGCTTTCTTT.